Listed below are T cell receptor beta chains from one sample, sequenced in a study of blood T cell repertoires in COVID-19. Repertoires were generated with immunoSEQ multiplex PCR, while TCRdb's copy carries only in-frame clones and drops some. The profile shows about 110,000 clones, 88% of them singletons. Sequencing was carried out using peripheral blood. The receptor source for this set is a human donor in a cohort sampled during active COVID-19. Both conserved end residues are part of each CDR3. A D gene is named only where the DNA matches it firmly. Expanded clones are given a class, and other clones once, few, many or no size at all.

D gene: TRBD2; CDR3 length: 13; V gene: TRBV29-1; J gene: TRBJ2-7; clone size: NA; CDR3 protein: CSVSSGSSYEQYF; CDR3 DNA: TGCAGCGTCTCTAGCGGTAGCTCCTACGAGCAGTACTTC
D gene: NA; CDR3 length: 17; V gene: TRBV27; J gene: TRBJ2-2; clone size: NA; CDR3 protein: CASSLSMGPKGTGELFF; CDR3 DNA: TGTGCCAGCAGTTTATCGATGGGGCCGAAGGGGACCGGGGAGCTGTTTTTT
D gene: NA; CDR3 length: 16; V gene: TRBV28; J gene: TRBJ2-3; clone size: NA; CDR3 protein: CASSRDSSASTDTQYF; CDR3 DNA: TGTGCCAGCAGTCGCGACTCCTCAGCTAGCACAGATACGCAGTATTTT
D gene: NA; CDR3 length: 16; V gene: TRBV2; J gene: TRBJ2-4; clone size: NA; CDR3 protein: CASSDPRTTAKNIQYF; CDR3 DNA: TGTGCCAGCAGTGACCCCAGGACAACTGCCAAAAACATTCAGTACTTC
D gene: NA; CDR3 length: 13; V gene: TRBV14; J gene: TRBJ1-1; clone size: NA; CDR3 protein: CASSRGQNTEAFF; CDR3 DNA: TGTGCCAGCAGCCGGGGGCAGAACACTGAAGCTTTCTTT
D gene: NA; CDR3 length: 18; V gene: TRBV3-1/TRBV3-2; J gene: TRBJ1-6; clone size: NA; CDR3 protein: CASSLKSAASSYNSPLHF; CDR3 DNA: TGTGCCAGCAGCCTAAAGTCTGCGGCCAGCTCCTATAATTCACCCCTCCACTTT
D gene: TRBD1; CDR3 length: 12; V gene: TRBV30; J gene: TRBJ1-4; clone size: NA; CDR3 protein: CAWSVPGGKLFF; CDR3 DNA: TGTGCCTGGAGTGTGCCAGGGGGTAAACTGTTTTTT
D gene: NA; CDR3 length: 16; V gene: TRBV6-5; J gene: TRBJ1-3; clone size: NA; CDR3 protein: CASSSPTGSSGNTIYF; CDR3 DNA: TGTGCCAGCAGTTCACCGACAGGTAGCTCTGGAAACACCATATATTTT
D gene: TRBD1; CDR3 length: 16; V gene: TRBV6-5; J gene: TRBJ1-3; clone size: few; CDR3 protein: CASSYSGQGSGNTIYF; CDR3 DNA: TGTGCCAGCAGTTACTCGGGACAGGGCTCTGGAAACACCATATATTTT
D gene: TRBD1; CDR3 length: 14; V gene: TRBV29-1; J gene: TRBJ1-1; clone size: NA; CDR3 protein: CSVEDTGGNTEAFF; CDR3 DNA: TGCAGCGTTGAAGACACAGGGGGGAACACTGAAGCTTTCTTT
D gene: TRBD1; CDR3 length: 13; V gene: TRBV10-3; J gene: TRBJ2-1; clone size: NA; CDR3 protein: CAMTGCEFCEQFF; CDR3 DNA: TGTGCCATGACAGGGTGCGAGTTTTGTGAGCAGTTCTTC
D gene: NA; CDR3 length: 14; V gene: TRBV11-2; J gene: TRBJ2-1; clone size: NA; CDR3 protein: CASSLGGGVNEQFF; CDR3 DNA: TGTGCCAGCAGCTTAGGGGGGGGCGTTAATGAGCAGTTCTTC
D gene: NA; CDR3 length: 21; V gene: TRBV28; J gene: TRBJ1-2; clone size: NA; CDR3 protein: CASSFGILRTNFPDLNYGYTF; CDR3 DNA: TGTGCCAGCAGTTTTGGGATCCTACGGACAAATTTTCCTGATCTGAACTATGGCTACACCTTC
D gene: NA; CDR3 length: 13; V gene: TRBV15; J gene: TRBJ1-1; clone size: NA; CDR3 protein: CATSRTPGTEAFF; CDR3 DNA: TGTGCCACCAGCAGAACCCCCGGTACTGAAGCTTTCTTT
D gene: NA; CDR3 length: 14; V gene: TRBV19; J gene: TRBJ1-6; clone size: NA; CDR3 protein: CASSPGRGSSPLHF; CDR3 DNA: TGTGCCAGTAGTCCTGGCCGGGGTAGTTCACCCCTCCACTTT
D gene: NA; CDR3 length: 16; V gene: TRBV6-1; J gene: TRBJ2-6; clone size: NA; CDR3 protein: CASSALGHSGANVLTF; CDR3 DNA: TGTGCCAGCAGTGCCTTAGGACACTCTGGGGCCAACGTCCTGACTTTC
D gene: TRBD1; CDR3 length: 21; V gene: TRBV3-1/TRBV3-2; J gene: TRBJ2-1; clone size: NA; CDR3 protein: CASSQEIHGTGRSLHLAEQFF; CDR3 DNA: TGTGCCAGCAGCCAAGAGATTCATGGGACAGGTCGGAGTCTGCACCTGGCTGAGCAGTTCTTC
D gene: TRBD2; CDR3 length: 15; V gene: TRBV7-2; J gene: TRBJ2-1; clone size: NA; CDR3 protein: CASSLGLAVYNEQFF; CDR3 DNA: TGTGCCAGCAGCCTGGGACTAGCGGTTTACAATGAGCAGTTCTTC
D gene: NA; CDR3 length: 13; V gene: TRBV10-2; J gene: TRBJ1-2; clone size: NA; CDR3 protein: CASSDGQPYGYTF; CDR3 DNA: TGCGCCAGCAGTGACGGACAGCCGTATGGCTACACCTTC
D gene: NA; CDR3 length: 13; V gene: TRBV29-1; J gene: TRBJ1-2; clone size: NA; CDR3 protein: CSTSLGSTYGYTF; CDR3 DNA: TGCAGCACATCGTTAGGGAGTACCTATGGCTACACCTTC
D gene: NA; CDR3 length: 13; V gene: TRBV24-1; J gene: TRBJ2-5; clone size: NA; CDR3 protein: CATRGDGEVTQYF; CDR3 DNA: TGTGCCACCAGGGGGGACGGGGAGGTTACCCAGTACTTC
D gene: NA; CDR3 length: 14; V gene: TRBV7-9; J gene: TRBJ2-1; clone size: NA; CDR3 protein: CASSLPGAGNEQFF; CDR3 DNA: TGTGCCAGCAGCCTCCCTGGGGCGGGGAATGAGCAGTTCTTC
D gene: NA; CDR3 length: 18; V gene: TRBV3-1/TRBV3-2; J gene: TRBJ2-4; clone size: NA; CDR3 protein: CASSQDRVGAEAKNIQYF; CDR3 DNA: TGTGCCAGCAGCCAAGATCGGGTAGGGGCAGAAGCCAAAAACATTCAGTACTTC
D gene: NA; CDR3 length: 14; V gene: TRBV19; J gene: TRBJ1-2; clone size: NA; CDR3 protein: CASSIRGLIYGYTF; CDR3 DNA: TGTGCCAGTAGTATCCGGGGACTGATCTATGGCTACACCTTC
D gene: NA; CDR3 length: 18; V gene: TRBV27; J gene: TRBJ1-3; clone size: NA; CDR3 protein: CASSLSDPSGSSGNTIYF; CDR3 DNA: TGTGCCAGCAGTTTATCGGACCCCAGCGGAAGCTCTGGAAACACCATATATTTT
D gene: TRBD2; CDR3 length: 16; V gene: TRBV15; J gene: TRBJ2-3; clone size: NA; CDR3 protein: CATSRGTSGGTDTQYF; CDR3 DNA: TGTGCCACCAGCAGAGGGACTAGCGGGGGGACAGATACGCAGTATTTT
D gene: TRBD2; CDR3 length: 14; V gene: TRBV29-1; J gene: TRBJ2-1; clone size: NA; CDR3 protein: CSVDGLAGPYEQFF; CDR3 DNA: TGCAGCGTTGATGGTCTAGCGGGACCCTATGAGCAGTTCTTC
D gene: TRBD1; CDR3 length: 13; V gene: TRBV19; J gene: TRBJ2-3; clone size: NA; CDR3 protein: CACRDRSTNTQYF; CDR3 DNA: TGTGCCTGCCGGGACAGGAGTACAAATACGCAGTATTTT
D gene: NA; CDR3 length: 15; V gene: TRBV7-3; J gene: TRBJ2-5; clone size: NA; CDR3 protein: CASSLQGRRQETQYF; CDR3 DNA: TGTGCCAGCAGCTTACAAGGGAGGCGGCAAGAGACCCAGTACTTC
D gene: TRBD1; CDR3 length: 17; V gene: TRBV19; J gene: TRBJ2-2; clone size: NA; CDR3 protein: CASSIGGQGAITGELFF; CDR3 DNA: TGTGCCAGTAGTATAGGTGGACAGGGGGCCATTACCGGGGAGCTGTTTTTT
D gene: TRBD1; CDR3 length: 16; V gene: TRBV29-1; J gene: TRBJ1-4; clone size: NA; CDR3 protein: CSAKTGGEWANEKLFF; CDR3 DNA: TGCAGCGCCAAAACAGGGGGCGAATGGGCTAATGAAAAACTGTTTTTT
D gene: NA; CDR3 length: 15; V gene: TRBV18; J gene: TRBJ2-1; clone size: NA; CDR3 protein: CASSPGVTDNNEQFF; CDR3 DNA: TGTGCCAGCTCACCGGGTGTTACAGATAACAATGAGCAGTTCTTC
D gene: NA; CDR3 length: 16; V gene: TRBV19; J gene: TRBJ1-3; clone size: NA; CDR3 protein: CASSTTNRWSGNTIYF; CDR3 DNA: TGTGCCAGTAGTACTACGAACCGGTGGTCTGGAAACACCATATATTTT
D gene: NA; CDR3 length: 12; V gene: TRBV5-1; J gene: TRBJ2-7; clone size: NA; CDR3 protein: CASSQEGLEQYF; CDR3 DNA: TGCGCCAGCAGCCAGGAAGGTCTCGAGCAGTACTTC
D gene: TRBD1; CDR3 length: 15; V gene: TRBV7-8; J gene: TRBJ1-1; clone size: NA; CDR3 protein: CASSLDPGQGKGAFF; CDR3 DNA: TGTGCCAGCAGCTTAGATCCGGGACAGGGGAAGGGAGCTTTCTTT
D gene: NA; CDR3 length: 13; V gene: TRBV5-1; J gene: TRBJ2-2; clone size: NA; CDR3 protein: CASSPQDTGELFF; CDR3 DNA: TGCGCCAGCAGCCCCCAGGACACCGGGGAGCTGTTTTTT